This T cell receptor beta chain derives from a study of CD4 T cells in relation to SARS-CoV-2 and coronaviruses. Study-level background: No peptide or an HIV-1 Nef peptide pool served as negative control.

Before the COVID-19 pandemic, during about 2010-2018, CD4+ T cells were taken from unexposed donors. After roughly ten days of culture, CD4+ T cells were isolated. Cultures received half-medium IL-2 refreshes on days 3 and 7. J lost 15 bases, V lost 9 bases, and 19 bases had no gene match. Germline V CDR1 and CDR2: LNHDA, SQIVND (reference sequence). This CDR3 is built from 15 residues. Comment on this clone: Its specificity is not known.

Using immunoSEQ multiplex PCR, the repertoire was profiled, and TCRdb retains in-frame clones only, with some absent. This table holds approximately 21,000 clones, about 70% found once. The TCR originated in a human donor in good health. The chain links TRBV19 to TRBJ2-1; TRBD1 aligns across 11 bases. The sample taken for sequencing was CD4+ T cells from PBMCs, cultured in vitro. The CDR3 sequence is CASKSGTGGRAYLFF. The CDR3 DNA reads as TGTGCCAGCAAATCAGGGACAGGGGGACGTGCATACCTGTTCTTC.